These 21 T cell receptor beta chains were sequenced from one sample in a study of blood T cell repertoires in COVID-19. Assay used: immunoSEQ multiplex PCR; TCRdb lists only in-frame clones, some missing. The sample contains some 350,000 clones, 85% to 90% of which appear only once. The material sequenced was peripheral blood. The source of these receptors is a human donor in a cohort sampled during active COVID-19.

The V gene is TRBV2, the J gene TRBJ1-2; D not certain. This CDR3 spans 15 amino acids. The germline V and J ends were trimmed by 0 bases and 4 bases, with 12 bases remaining between them. From germline, CDR1 is SNHLY and CDR2 FYNNEI. The CDR3 loop is CASSEARGFFYGYTF. Written as DNA, the CDR3 is TGTGCCAGCAGTGAAGCGCGAGGGTTTTTCTATGGCTACACCTTC.

This sequence joins TRBV6-7 and TRBJ1-5; TRBD1 matches at 7 bases. Being an ORF, TRBV6-7 has a function that is uncertain. The CDR3 loop spans 15 amino acids. Losses at the gene ends were 4 bases for V and 1 base for J; bases not matched to a gene: 4. For the CDR3, the DNA is TGTGCCAGCAGTTCCCGGGACAGCAGCAATCAGCCCCAGCATTTT. Protein sequence: CASSSRDSSNQPQHF.

This chain connects TRBV11-2 to TRBJ1-6; D remains ambiguous. The V and J ends lost 5 bases and 5 bases respectively, with 10 bases between them. The CDR3 extends over 14 amino acids. CDR1 is SGHAT and CDR2 is FQNNGV in the germline V gene. As DNA, the CDR3 is TGTGCCAGCAGCCGTGGGCCAGATAATTCACCCCTCCACTTT. This gives the protein CASSRGPDNSPLHF.

The V and J genes are TRBV2 and TRBJ2-7, with a possible D match to TRBD2 (6 bases). CDR3 length: 16 residues. Germline lookup yields CDR1 SNHLY and CDR2 FYNNEI. V lost 7 bases, J lost 0 bases, and 19 bases lay in between. CDR3 sequence (DNA): TGTGCCAGCAAGGGGAGGTCACTGCCAAGCTCCTACGAGCAGTACTTC. Its translation: CASKGRSLPSSYEQYF.

The chain combines TRBV9 with TRBJ2-1; TRBD2 matches at 9 bases. The CDR3 length is 18 residues. CDR1 and CDR2 from the germline V gene are SGDLS and YYNGEE. V trimming: 0 bases; J trimming: 6 bases; junction bases outside the gene matches: 13. CDR3 sequence reads: CASSVGITREGSGNEQFF. The DNA for the CDR3 is TGTGCCAGCAGCGTAGGTATCACGCGGGAGGGCTCGGGCAATGAGCAGTTCTTC. The full variable domain, completed using reference TRBV9 and TRBJ2-1, is DSGVTQTPKHLITATGQRVTLRCSPRSGDLSVYWYQQSLDQGLQFLIQYYNGEERAKGNILERFSAQQFPDLHSELNLSSLELGDSALYFCASSVGITREGSGNEQFFGPGTRLTVL.

Regarding this clone: A much larger clone differs by one base, so this may be a read error. Other DNA sequences in the same sample also yield this CDR3. The chain has TRBV2 and TRBJ2-3, with 7 positions matching TRBD1. Germline V gives CDR1 SNHLY, CDR2 FYNNEI. The CDR3 loop spans 15 amino acids. After removal of 1 base from V and 2 bases from J, the junction contained 3 bases not matched to a gene. The CDR3 sequence: CASSEDRGYTDTQYF. The CDR3 nucleotides read TGTGCCAGCAGTGAAGACAGGGGATACACAGATACGCAGTATTTT.

The chain is built from TRBV5-6 and TRBJ1-2, with D perhaps matching TRBD1 (5 bases). V was cut by 0 bases and J by 5 bases, with 11 bases left in between. CDR3 length: 14 amino acids. Germline V gene sequence: CDR1 SGHDT, CDR2 YYEEEE. The CDR3 region is CASSLEGLRYGYTF. The CDR3 DNA follows: TGTGCCAGCAGCTTGGAGGGGCTGCGGTATGGCTACACCTTC.

J is TRBJ2-5 and V is TRBV20-1; D uncertain. This CDR3 contains 13 residues. Germline CDR1 is DFQATT and CDR2 is SNEGSKA (reference sequence). The V and J ends lost 3 bases and 5 bases respectively, with 13 bases between them. The CDR3 protein is CSASSLFGETQYF. For the CDR3, the DNA is TGCAGTGCTAGTTCCCTATTCGGGGAGACCCAGTACTTC.

The count of this clone is one. V gene TRBV2 combines with J gene TRBJ2-7; 9 bases fit TRBD1. Trimming removed 7 bases from V and 1 base from J; junction bases left unmatched: 5. Germline CDR1 reads SNHLY; CDR2 reads FYNNEI. The length of the CDR3 is 14 residues. The CDR3 DNA is TGTGCCAGCATGGTGACAGGGGGGTCCTACGAGCAGTACTTC. As protein: CASMVTGGSYEQYF. The variable domain in full, with the rest retrieved from reference TRBV2 and TRBJ2-7, is EPEVTQTPSHQVTQMGQEVILRCVPISNHLYFYWYRQILGQKVEFLVSFYNNEISEKSEIFDDQFSVERPDGSNFTLKIRSTKLEDSAMYFCASMVTGGSYEQYFGPGTRLTVT.

This chain links TRBV11-2 with TRBJ1-4; 9 bases line up with TRBD1. The CDR3 runs 14 residues. Germline V lookup: CDR1 SGHAT, CDR2 FQNNGV. V shed 6 bases and J 7 bases; nucleotides not matched to a gene: 6. The CDR3 here is CASRAPDRGEKLFF. The CDR3 DNA reads TGTGCCAGCAGAGCCCCGGACAGGGGTGAAAAACTGTTTTTT.

V and J are TRBV5-5 and TRBJ1-5; 10 bases fit TRBD1. Germline V gives CDR1 SGHKS, CDR2 YYEKEE (reference sequence). The CDR3 is 16 residues long. V shed 4 bases and J 5 bases; nucleotides not matched to a gene: 9. In nucleotides, the CDR3 is TGTGCCAGCAGCAGGGGCCGGGACAGGGGTTATCAGCCCCAGCATTTT. Translating gives CASSRGRDRGYQPQHF.

The chain joins TRBV5-1 to TRBJ2-3; 10 bases are a match to TRBD1. The CDR3 is 16 residues long. The junction had 5 bases not matched to a gene; V was cut back by 3 bases and J by 1 base. Per the germline V gene, CDR1 is SGHRS and CDR2 is YFSETQ. The CDR3 protein is CASSSTGTGGTDTQYF. For the CDR3, the DNA is TGCGCCAGCAGCTCTACGGGGACAGGGGGCACAGATACGCAGTATTTT.

V usage is TRBV6-5 and J usage is TRBJ1-5, with TRBD1 matching 8 bases. V dropped 6 bases and J dropped 6; count of bases not matched to a gene: 10. This CDR3 region has 15 residues. The germline CDR1 and CDR2 sequences are MNHEY and SVGAGI. The DNA for the CDR3 is TGTGCCAGCAGGCTACAGGGGGACTCGGGTCAGCCCCAGCATTTT. Amino acids: CASRLQGDSGQPQHF.

The chain carries TRBV7-3 and TRBJ2-5; perhaps TRBD2 as D (5 bases). CDR3 length: 15 amino acids. Germline V gene sequence: CDR1 SGHTA, CDR2 FQGTGA. V was shortened by 2 bases and J by 4 bases, with 14 bases between the two germline ends. The CDR3 DNA follows: TGTGCCAGCAGCTTAGTGCCGGGGTCCCCAGAGACCCAGTACTTC. It is translated as CASSLVPGSPETQYF.

The V and J genes are TRBV3-1 (or the pseudogene TRBV3-2) and TRBJ2-1; the D gene is possibly TRBD1 (6 bases). This CDR3 contains 13 residues. CDR1 and CDR2 from the germline V gene are LGHDT and YNNKEL (reference sequence). The germline V and J ends were trimmed by 7 bases and 12 bases, with 19 bases remaining between them. Written as DNA, the CDR3 is TGTGCCAGCACCCGGTCGGGGACATCCGGGCAGTTCTTC. It is translated as CASTRSGTSGQFF.

The table lists this clone with many counts. This chain uses TRBV7-8 with TRBJ1-4, with D possibly TRBD1 on 6 matching bases. V was trimmed by 1 base and J by 2 bases, leaving 14 bases between them. This CDR3 is 17 amino acids long. Germline assignment: CDR1 SGHVS and CDR2 FQNEAQ. DNA of the CDR3: TGTGCCAGCAGCTTAGAGGTGGGAGGGGGGACTAATGAAAAACTGTTTTTT. It specifies CASSLEVGGGTNEKLFF.

This sequence joins TRBV2 and TRBJ2-7; 8 bases are shared with TRBD1. V gave up 6 bases and J gave up 4 bases; unmatched junction bases: 5. Germline values: CDR1 SNHLY, CDR2 FYNNEI. The CDR3 has 13 amino acids. CDR3 sequence: CASSGTGLYEQYF. The CDR3 DNA follows: TGTGCCAGCAGCGGGACAGGCCTTTACGAGCAGTACTTC.

The chain uses TRBV10-3 and TRBJ2-5, with TRBD2 matching 9 bases. Germline lookup yields CDR1 ENHRY and CDR2 SYGVKD. V was pared by 3 bases and J by 5 bases, with 10 bases of the junction left unmatched. The CDR3 length is 16 residues. The CDR3 here is CAISEGLRGGDETQYF. In DNA, the CDR3 is TGTGCCATCAGTGAAGGTTTGCGGGGGGGCGATGAGACCCAGTACTTC.

The CDR3 DNA is TGTGCCTGGAGGGGCCGTGAAGGGGCGCGTAGAAACACCATATATTTT. This translates into CAWRGREGARRNTIYF. The chain joins TRBV30 to TRBJ1-3, with a possible D match to TRBD1 (5 bases). The V end lost 3 bases, the J end lost 5 bases, and 20 bases lay between the germline ends. Per the germline V gene, CDR1 is GTSNPN and CDR2 is SVGIG (reference sequence). CDR3 length: 16 amino acids.

The genes are TRBV2 and TRBJ1-6; 7 nucleotides match TRBD1. This CDR3 region has 14 residues. Germline CDR1 and CDR2: SNHLY and FYNNEI. Trimming removed 7 bases from V and 8 bases from J; junction bases left unmatched: 8. Here the CDR3 reads CASKLDRADSPLHF. The CDR3 region has the DNA TGTGCCAGCAAGCTTGACAGGGCAGATTCACCCCTCCACTTT.

A word on this clone: This sample includes further DNA sequences coding for the same CDR3. V and J are TRBV7-3 and TRBJ2-1; D might be TRBD2 (6 bases). The CDR3 sequence is 15 residues long. Looked up from germline, CDR1 is SGHTA and CDR2 is FQGTGA. V was shortened by 6 bases and J by 4 bases, with 16 bases between the two germline ends. CDR3 in amino acids: CASSYSGTVYNEQFF. CDR3 sequence (DNA): TGTGCCAGCAGTTACTCCGGGACTGTTTACAATGAGCAGTTCTTC.